These T cell receptor beta chains were read from a single sample in a study of shared clonotypes between healthy human individuals. The data were produced by immunoSEQ multiplex PCR, yet TCRdb's version contains in-frame clones alone and is incomplete. The sample yields roughly 480,000 clones, roughly 85% seen once. The sequenced sample was PBMCs. All receptors derive from a woman aged 40 to 50 in good health. Some clones in this sample may be carry-over from other donors' samples. CDR3s include the opening cysteine and the closing phenylalanine or tryptophan. The D gene is left open where the match is weak. Part of the rows lack a size; the others show once, few, many or a class for expanded clones.

TRBJ2-3 | TRBV7-9 | . | . | TGTGCCAGCAGCTCCCCTCCGGCGAATACGCAGTATTTT | CASSSPPANTQYF
TRBJ2-7 | TRBV6-6 | . | TRBD1 | TGTGCCAGCAGTTACAGCACAGGGGCCTACGAGCAGTACTTC | CASSYSTGAYEQYF
TRBJ2-1 | TRBV6-4 | many | TRBD2 | TGTGCCAGCAGTGAAGGGACTACCGACTACAATGAGCAGTTCTTC | CASSEGTTDYNEQFF
TRBJ1-2 | TRBV29-1 | . | . | TGCAGCGTTGTCGGCAGGGATATAGGCTATGGCTACACCTTC | CSVVGRDIGYGYTF
TRBJ1-5 | TRBV19 | . | TRBD1 | TGTGCCAGTAGCAGGGGGGCCAATCAGCCCCAGCATTTT | CASSRGANQPQHF
TRBJ2-1 | TRBV30 | . | TRBD2 | TGTGCCTGTCGACTAGCGGGAGCATACAATGAGCAGTTCTTC | CACRLAGAYNEQFF
TRBJ2-7 | TRBV27 | . | TRBD2 | TGTGCCAGCCGCGCAACTAGCGTCCCATCTACGCGGATTTACGAGCAGTACTTC | CASRATSVPSTRIYEQYF
TRBJ2-1 | TRBV18 | . | TRBD2 | TGTGCCAGCTCACCACAAAGGACTAGCGGGAACAATGAGCAGTTCTTC | CASSPQRTSGNNEQFF
TRBJ2-1 | TRBV18 | . | TRBD2 | TGTGCCAGCTCACCAATTGCTAGCGGCAATGAGCAGTTCTTC | CASSPIASGNEQFF
TRBJ1-2 | TRBV4-2 | once | . | TGTGCCAGCAGCCAAGATGTAACTGACTATGGCTACACCTTC | CASSQDVTDYGYTF
TRBJ2-7 | TRBV7-2 | . | . | TGTGCCAGCAGCTCTGACCTCCTTCCCTGGGAGCAGTACTTC | CASSSDLLPWEQYF
TRBJ2-1 | TRBV6-4 | . | TRBD2 | TGTGCCAGCAGTGACTCAAGCGGGAGTAACAATGAGCAGTTCTTC | CASSDSSGSNNEQFF
TRBJ2-3 | TRBV7-3 | few | . | TGTGCCAGCAGCCCCAATTTTGGAGATACGCAGTATTTT | CASSPNFGDTQYF
TRBJ2-7 | TRBV27 | once | TRBD1 | TGTGCCAGCAGCCCTGACAGGGGGCGCTTCTCCTACGAGCAGTACTTC | CASSPDRGRFSYEQYF
TRBJ2-7 | TRBV19 | . | TRBD1 | TGTGCCAGTAGTTCCCCGGGACAGAAGGGTGGGTACGAGCAGTACTTC | CASSSPGQKGGYEQYF
TRBJ1-5 | TRBV6-6 | . | . | TGTGCCAGCAGCCGTGAAACAGGTAGCGGGCCCCAGCATTTT | CASSRETGSGPQHF
TRBJ2-3 | TRBV7-2 | . | . | TGTGCCAGCAGTGGGGCGGGTCCCACAGATACGCAGTATTTT | CASSGAGPTDTQYF
TRBJ2-7 | TRBV7-2 | . | . | TGTGCCAGCAGCTTAGAAGGTCCTCAGCGCGAGCAGTACTTC | CASSLEGPQREQYF
TRBJ1-4 | TRBV14 | . | . | TGTGCCAGCAGCCAAGGGTTTGGCAGGGTGAAACTGTTTTTT | CASSQGFGRVKLFF
TRBJ2-3 | TRBV7-2 | . | . | TGTGCCAGCAGCAGAGGGAACACAGATACGCAGTATTTT | CASSRGNTDTQYF
TRBJ2-7 | TRBV5-5 | . | TRBD2 | TGTGCCAGCAGCCAGGGACTAGTCCTCGACGAGCAGTACTTC | CASSQGLVLDEQYF
TRBJ2-2 | TRBV14 | . | TRBD2 | TGTGCCAGCAGCCAAAGATCGATGGGGGGGAAGCTGTTTTTT | CASSQRSMGGKLFF
TRBJ2-5 | TRBV2 | . | TRBD1 | TGTGCCAGCAGGAAGGGACAGACCCAAGAGACCCAGTACTTC | CASRKGQTQETQYF
TRBJ2-5 | TRBV4-2 | . | . | TGTGCCAGCAGCTTAGCCGTGGGGGGCTCTCAAGAGACCCAGTACTTC | CASSLAVGGSQETQYF
TRBJ2-1 | TRBV9 | . | TRBD2 | TGTGCCAGCAGCACAGGCGGGGGTTTCTCCTACAATGAGCAGTTCTTC | CASSTGGGFSYNEQFF
TRBJ2-1 | TRBV7-7 | . | TRBD1 | TGTGCTAGCAGCTTATTGGGGACAGGCTACAATGAGCAGTTCTTC | CASSLLGTGYNEQFF
TRBJ1-1 | TRBV11-2 | few | TRBD1 | TGTGCCAGCAGCTTGAATGACAGGGGGCGAGACACTGAAGCTTTCTTT | CASSLNDRGRDTEAFF
TRBJ1-1 | TRBV12-5 | . | TRBD1 | TGTGCTAGTGGTTTGGTAAGGACAGGGGCGAACACTGAAGCTTTCTTT | CASGLVRTGANTEAFF
TRBJ2-5 | TRBV9 | . | . | TGTGCCAGCAGCGCTGGCAGGGGTCAAGAGACCCAGTACTTC | CASSAGRGQETQYF
TRBJ2-7 | TRBV2 | . | TRBD2 | TGTGCCAGCGCAAGACTAGCCTCCTCCCACTTTTACGAGCAGTACTTC | CASARLASSHFYEQYF
TRBJ1-1 | TRBV7-9 | few | . | TGTGCCAGCAGCTTACCCTACTATGAAGCTTTCTTT | CASSLPYYEAFF
TRBJ1-2 | TRBV7-9 | . | . | TGTGCCAGCAGCTTTCCAGGGGAACACTATGGCTACACCTTC | CASSFPGEHYGYTF
TRBJ1-5 | TRBV30 | once | . | TGTGCCTGGAGTTTAGGACGGGGAATGTCAAATAGCAATCAGCCCCAGCATTTT | CAWSLGRGMSNSNQPQHF
TRBJ1-6 | TRBV28 | . | . | TGTGCCAGCACCCACGAGCAGGGGCGAAGGAGTAATTCACCCCTCCACTTT | CASTHEQGRRSNSPLHF
TRBJ2-7 | TRBV15 | . | . | TGTGCCACCAGCAGGGGCGGGGCGGGGCACTACGAGCAGTACTTC | CATSRGGAGHYEQYF
TRBJ2-7 | TRBV9 | once | . | TGTGCCAGCAGCTCCCGACAGGGAGGGGATTACGAGCAGTACTTC | CASSSRQGGDYEQYF
TRBJ2-5 | TRBV14 | . | . | TGTGCCAGCAGCCATGCAGAGACCCAGTACTTC | CASSHAETQYF
TRBJ2-7 | TRBV7-8 | . | . | TGTGCCAGCAGCTCTACTAGGAATAGCTACGAGCAGTACTTC | CASSSTRNSYEQYF
TRBJ2-2 | TRBV5-1 | . | . | TGCGCCAGCAGCTTGAGCAGGGGAGGCACCGGGGAGCTGTTTTTT | CASSLSRGGTGELFF
TRBJ2-7 | TRBV18 | few | . | TGTGCCAGCTCACCTTCCCTAGCCCGCGAGCAGTACTTC | CASSPSLAREQYF
TRBJ2-2 | TRBV5-1 | . | . | TGCGCCAGCAGCTTGGCAGGGCTGTCGGAGCTGTTTTTT | CASSLAGLSELFF
TRBJ2-3 | TRBV7-2 | . | . | TGTGCCAGCAGCCCCGTGATAGATACGCAGTATTTT | CASSPVIDTQYF
TRBJ2-5 | TRBV28 | . | . | TGTGCCAGCAGTCCCCACGGGGAGTACGAGACCCAGTACTTC | CASSPHGEYETQYF
TRBJ1-2 | TRBV7-9 | few | . | TGTGCCAGCAGCCCAGGGCTGGTCAGCCTCTATGGCTACACCTTC | CASSPGLVSLYGYTF
TRBJ2-6 | TRBV18 | . | . | TGTGCCAGCTCACGGGGGCAGGCTAGCTCTGGGGCCAACGTCCTGACTTTC | CASSRGQASSGANVLTF
TRBJ1-1 | TRBV20-1 | . | . | TGCAGTGCTAGCAGGGGCACTGAAGCTTTCTTT | CSASRGTEAFF
TRBJ1-1 | TRBV5-1 | . | TRBD1 | TGCGCCAGCGGACAGGGACACGGGAACACTGAAGCTTTCTTT | CASGQGHGNTEAFF
TRBJ2-1 | TRBV5-1 | . | . | TGCGCCAGCAGCCGGGACGACAACTACAATGAGCAGTTCTTC | CASSRDDNYNEQFF
TRBJ2-7 | TRBV7-9 | . | . | TGTGCCAGCAGCTTAGATTTGAGCTCCTACGAGCAGTACTTC | CASSLDLSSYEQYF
TRBJ2-5 | TRBV7-9 | . | . | TGTGCCAGCAGCCCGTACCGCTCGACAGCTGAGTTGGAGACCCAGTACTTC | CASSPYRSTAELETQYF
TRBJ2-7 | TRBV9 | . | TRBD1 | TGTGCCAGCAATTACAGAAGGGACAGGGACTACGAGCAGTACTTC | CASNYRRDRDYEQYF
TRBJ1-2 | TRBV18 | . | . | TGTGCCAGCTCACCACCGGCACGGGATGGCTACACCTTC | CASSPPARDGYTF
TRBJ2-7 | TRBV21-1 | . | . | TGTGCCAGCAGCCCCGCCCTCTACGAGCAGTACTTC | CASSPALYEQYF
TRBJ2-1 | TRBV19 | . | TRBD2 | TGTGCCAGTAGTATATACCTAGCGGGAGATGTGCTCTTC | CASSIYLAGDVLF